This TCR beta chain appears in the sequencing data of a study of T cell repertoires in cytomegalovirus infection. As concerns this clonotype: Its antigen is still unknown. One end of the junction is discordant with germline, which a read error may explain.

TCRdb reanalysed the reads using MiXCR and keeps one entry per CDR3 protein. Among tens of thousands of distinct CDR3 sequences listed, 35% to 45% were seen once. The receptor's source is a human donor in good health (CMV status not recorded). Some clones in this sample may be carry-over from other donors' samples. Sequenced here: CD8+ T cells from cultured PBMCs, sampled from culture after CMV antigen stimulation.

The CDR3 region is CASSFGTGEPYF. For the CDR3, the DNA is TGTGCCAGCAGTTTTGGGACAGGGGAGCCGTACTTC. The chain carries TRBV27 and TRBJ2-7; 10 nucleotides line up with TRBD1. This CDR3 region has 12 residues. CDR1 and CDR2 from the germline V gene are MNHEY and SMNVEV (reference sequence).